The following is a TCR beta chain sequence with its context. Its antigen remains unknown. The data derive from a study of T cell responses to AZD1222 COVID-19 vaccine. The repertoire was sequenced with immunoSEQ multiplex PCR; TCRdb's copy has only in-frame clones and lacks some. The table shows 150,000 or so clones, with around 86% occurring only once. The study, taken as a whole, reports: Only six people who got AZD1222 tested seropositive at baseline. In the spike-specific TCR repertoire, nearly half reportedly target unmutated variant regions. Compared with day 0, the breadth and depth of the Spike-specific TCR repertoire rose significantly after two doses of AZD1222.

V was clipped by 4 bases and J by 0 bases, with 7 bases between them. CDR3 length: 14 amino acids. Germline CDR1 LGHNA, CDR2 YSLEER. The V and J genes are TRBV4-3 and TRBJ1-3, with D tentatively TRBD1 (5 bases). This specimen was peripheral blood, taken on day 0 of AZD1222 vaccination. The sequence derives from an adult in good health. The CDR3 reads CASSPGGSGNTIYF. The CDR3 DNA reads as TGCGCCAGCAGCCCCGGGGGCTCTGGAAACACCATATATTTT.